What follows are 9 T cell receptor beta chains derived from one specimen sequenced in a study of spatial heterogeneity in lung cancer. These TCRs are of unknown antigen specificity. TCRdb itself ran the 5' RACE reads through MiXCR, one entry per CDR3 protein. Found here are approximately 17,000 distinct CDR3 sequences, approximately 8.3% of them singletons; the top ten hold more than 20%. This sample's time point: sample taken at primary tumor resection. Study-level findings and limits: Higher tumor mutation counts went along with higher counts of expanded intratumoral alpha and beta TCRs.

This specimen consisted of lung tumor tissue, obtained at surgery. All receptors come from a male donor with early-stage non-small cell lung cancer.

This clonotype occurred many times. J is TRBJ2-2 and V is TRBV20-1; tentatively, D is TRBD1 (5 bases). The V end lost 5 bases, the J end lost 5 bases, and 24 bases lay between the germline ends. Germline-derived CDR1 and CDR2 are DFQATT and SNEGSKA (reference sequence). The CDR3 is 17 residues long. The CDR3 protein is CSADAFGQGIWTGELFF. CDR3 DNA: TGCAGTGCTGACGCCTTTGGGCAGGGAATTTGGACCGGGGAGCTGTTTTTT.

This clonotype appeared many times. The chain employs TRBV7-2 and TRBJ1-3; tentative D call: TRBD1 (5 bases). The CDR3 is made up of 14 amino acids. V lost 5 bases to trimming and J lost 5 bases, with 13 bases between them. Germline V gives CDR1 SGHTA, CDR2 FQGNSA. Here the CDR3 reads CASSPRTSRNTIYF. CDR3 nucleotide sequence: TGTGCCAGCAGCCCCCGGACATCACGAAACACCATATATTTT.

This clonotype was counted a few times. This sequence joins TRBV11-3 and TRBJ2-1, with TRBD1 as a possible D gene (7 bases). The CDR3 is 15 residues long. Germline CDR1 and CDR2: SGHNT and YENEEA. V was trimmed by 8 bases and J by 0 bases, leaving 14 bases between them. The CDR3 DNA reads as TGTGCCAGCGGCCAGGGGGGTCCCTCCTACAATGAGCAGTTCTTC. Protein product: CASGQGGPSYNEQFF.

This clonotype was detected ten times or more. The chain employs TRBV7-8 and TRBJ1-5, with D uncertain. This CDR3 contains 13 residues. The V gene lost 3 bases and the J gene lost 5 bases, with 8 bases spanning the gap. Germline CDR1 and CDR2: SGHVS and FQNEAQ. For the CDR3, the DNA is TGTGCCAGCAGCTTGTTATCCGATCAGCCCCAGCATTTT. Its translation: CASSLLSDQPQHF. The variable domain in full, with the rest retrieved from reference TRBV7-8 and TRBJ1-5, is GAGVSQSPRYKVAKRGQDVALRCDPISGHVSLFWYQQALGQGPEFLTYFQNEAQLDKSGLPSDRFFAERPEGSVSTLKIQRTQQEDSAVYLCASSLLSDQPQHFGDGTRLSIL.

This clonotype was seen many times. The CDR3 DNA follows: TGTGCCAGCAGTGGTCGCAGTATTAACTATGGCTACACCTTC. The encoded protein is CASSGRSINYGYTF. The chain recombines TRBV25-1 with TRBJ1-2; D gene uncertain. Between the trimmed V and J ends, which lost 4 bases and 1 base, there was a span of 10 bases. The CDR3 has 14 residues. Germline lookup yields CDR1 MGHDK and CDR2 SYGVNS.

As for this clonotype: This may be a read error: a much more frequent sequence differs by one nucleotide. CDR3 in amino acids: CAGSEVGGSNQPQHF. The CDR3 nucleotides read TGTGCCGGCAGTGAAGTCGGCGGTAGCAATCAGCCCCAGCATTTT. The chain couples TRBV6-1 to TRBJ1-5; no firm D call. Germline-derived CDR1 and CDR2 are MNHNS and SASEGT. CDR3 size: 15 residues.

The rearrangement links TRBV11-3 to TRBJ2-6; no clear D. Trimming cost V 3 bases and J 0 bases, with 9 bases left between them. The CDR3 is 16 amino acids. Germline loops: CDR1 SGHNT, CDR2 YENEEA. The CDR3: CASSFRRPSGANVLTF. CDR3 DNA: TGTGCCAGCAGCTTTCGGAGACCCTCTGGGGCCAACGTCCTGACTTTC.

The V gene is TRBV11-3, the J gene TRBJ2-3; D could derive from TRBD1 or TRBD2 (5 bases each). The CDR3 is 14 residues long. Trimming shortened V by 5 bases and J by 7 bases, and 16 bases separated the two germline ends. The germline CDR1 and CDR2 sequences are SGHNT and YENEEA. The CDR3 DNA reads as TGTGCCAGCAGCCCTCTCCGGGGCGGAAATACGCAGTATTTT. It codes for CASSPLRGGNTQYF.

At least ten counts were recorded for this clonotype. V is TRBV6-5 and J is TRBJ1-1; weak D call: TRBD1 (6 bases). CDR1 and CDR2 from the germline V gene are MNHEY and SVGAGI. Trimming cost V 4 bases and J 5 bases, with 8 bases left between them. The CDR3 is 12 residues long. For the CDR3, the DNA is TGTGCCAGCAGTTTAAGGGGGACTGAAGCTTTCTTT. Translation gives CASSLRGTEAFF.